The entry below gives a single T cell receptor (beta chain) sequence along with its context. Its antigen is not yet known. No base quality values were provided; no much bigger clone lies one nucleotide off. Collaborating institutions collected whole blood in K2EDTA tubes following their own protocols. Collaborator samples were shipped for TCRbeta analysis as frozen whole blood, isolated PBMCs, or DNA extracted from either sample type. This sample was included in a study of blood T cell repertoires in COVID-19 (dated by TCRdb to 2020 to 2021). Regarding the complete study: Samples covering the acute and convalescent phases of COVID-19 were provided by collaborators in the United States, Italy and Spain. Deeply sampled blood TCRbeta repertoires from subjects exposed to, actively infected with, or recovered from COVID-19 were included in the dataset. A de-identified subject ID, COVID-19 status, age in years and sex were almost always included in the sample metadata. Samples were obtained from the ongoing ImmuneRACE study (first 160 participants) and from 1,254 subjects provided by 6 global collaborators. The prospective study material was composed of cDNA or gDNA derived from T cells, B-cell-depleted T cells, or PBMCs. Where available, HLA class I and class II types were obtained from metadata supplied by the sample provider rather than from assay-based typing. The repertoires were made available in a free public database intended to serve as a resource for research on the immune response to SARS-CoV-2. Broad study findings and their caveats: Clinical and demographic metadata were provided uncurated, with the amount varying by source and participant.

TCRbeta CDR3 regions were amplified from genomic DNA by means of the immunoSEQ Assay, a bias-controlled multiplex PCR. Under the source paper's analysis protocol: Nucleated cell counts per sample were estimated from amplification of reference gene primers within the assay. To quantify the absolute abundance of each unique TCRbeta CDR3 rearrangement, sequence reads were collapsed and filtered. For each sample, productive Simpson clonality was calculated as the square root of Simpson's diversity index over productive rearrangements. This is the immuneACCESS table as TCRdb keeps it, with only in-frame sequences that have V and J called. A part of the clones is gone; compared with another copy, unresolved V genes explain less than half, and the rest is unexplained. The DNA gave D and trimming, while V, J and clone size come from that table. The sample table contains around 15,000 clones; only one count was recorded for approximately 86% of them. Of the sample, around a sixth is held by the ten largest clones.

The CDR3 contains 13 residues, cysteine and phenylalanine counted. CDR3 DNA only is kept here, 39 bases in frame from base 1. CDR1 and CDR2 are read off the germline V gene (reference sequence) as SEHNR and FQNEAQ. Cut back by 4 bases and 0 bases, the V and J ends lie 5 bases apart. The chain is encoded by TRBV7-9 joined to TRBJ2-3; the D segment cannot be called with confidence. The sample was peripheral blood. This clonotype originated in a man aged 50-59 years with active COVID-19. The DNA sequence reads TGTGCCAGCAGCTCCTCTAGCACAGATACGCAGTATTTT. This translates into CASSSSSTDTQYF.